The clone carrying this T cell receptor (beta chain) was detected ten times or more. Its antigen is currently unknown. RNA transcripts were the template for amplifying TCR beta CDR3 regions. During a first-round RT-PCR of the TCR CDR3, the HTBI primer set was used. TCRdb used MiXCR to reprocess the multiplex PCR reads, holding one entry per CDR3 protein. The table shows 300,000 or so distinct CDR3 sequences, with over 15% occurring only once. Thyroid ultrasound, orbital computed tomography, clinical symptoms, and serum thyroxine and TRAb underpinned diagnoses. The entry originates in a study of T cells in Graves' hyperthyroidism and ophthalmopathy. The overall study: Upon initial diagnosis and before any treatment, peripheral blood was collected. Overall study results and limits: Separation of ophthalmopathy from stable hyperthyroidism was achieved by a 13 V-J model.

CDR1 is MNHEY and CDR2 is SMNVEV in the germline V gene (reference sequence). The CDR3 spans 14 residues. Losses at the gene ends were 3 bases for V and 7 bases for J; bases not matched to a gene: 8. This chain joins TRBV27 and TRBJ1-1, with 7 bases that match TRBD1. The clonotype originates from a woman in her sixties or seventies with Graves' ophthalmopathy. Sequencing input: blood. The CDR3 is CASSFQMTGREAFF. The CDR3, as DNA: TGTGCCAGCAGTTTCCAAATGACAGGGCGTGAAGCTTTCTTT.